These 9 T cell receptor delta chains share one sample of origin, sequenced in a study of gamma-delta T cells after stem cell transplantation. TCRdb reanalyzed the RT-PCR reads using CATT. Of thousands of delta-chain clones listed, roughly 15% were seen once; the top ten hold roughly 6%. The sequencing sample was made of gamma-delta T cells. The receptor set was obtained from a human donor. It is not recorded whose cells these are; they may come from a transplant donor.

Details on this clone: A read error is possible here, since a much larger clone lies one base away. CDR3 nucleotide sequence: TGTGCCTGTGGCACTGGGGGACTCGAGGGGTACACCGATAAACTCATCTTT. This codes for CACGTGGLEGYTDKLIF. The chain links TRDV2 to TRDJ1; TRDD3 matches 9 bases. Germline V gives CDR1 GEAIGNYY, CDR2 EKD. The junction had 12 bases not matched to a gene; V was cut back by 5 bases and J by 0 bases. There are 17 residues in the CDR3.

This clone came up a few times. The rearrangement uses TRDV1 and TRDJ1; possibly TRDD2 for D (5 bases). Germline lookup yields CDR1 TSWWSYY and CDR2 QGS. The length of the CDR3 is 18 residues. The germline V and J ends were trimmed by 1 base and 0 bases, with 18 bases remaining between them. CDR3: CALGEPPAFSPHTDKLIF. DNA of the CDR3: TGTGCTCTTGGGGAACCCCCGGCCTTCTCTCCTCACACCGATAAACTCATCTTT.

The V and J genes are TRDV2 and TRDJ1; TRDD3 agrees at 12 bases. Germline loops: CDR1 GEAIGNYY, CDR2 EKD. Trimming at V came to 0 bases and at J to 1 base, leaving 17 bases not matched to a gene. The CDR3 contains 21 residues. The CDR3 here is CACDTHGLTGGYLSTTDKLIF. CDR3 DNA: TGTGCCTGTGACACCCACGGATTAACTGGGGGATACCTGAGTACCACCGATAAACTCATCTTT.

This clone was recorded a few times. A much larger clone differs from this one at a single base, so this may be a read error. The genes are TRDV2 and TRDJ1; D gene unclear. Trimming cost V 5 bases and J 0 bases, with 12 bases left between them. This CDR3 contains 14 residues. CDR1 GEAIGNYY and CDR2 EKD come from the germline V gene. CDR3 nucleotides: TGTGCCTGTGGCTGGATTGCGAACACCGATAAACTCATCTTT. Its translation: CACGWIANTDKLIF.

This clone has just a few counts. V is TRDV3 and J is TRDJ1; 10 bases fit TRDD3. The germline V gene has CDR1 TVYSNPD and CDR2 GDNSRS (reference sequence). V trimming: 1 base; J trimming: 2 bases; junction bases outside the gene matches: 10. The CDR3 is made up of 16 amino acids. CDR3 DNA: TGTGCCTTTATCCGATCCTACTGGGGGATTACCGATAAACTCATCTTT. It translates to CAFIRSYWGITDKLIF.

This clone was detected only a few times. V usage is TRDV1 and J usage is TRDJ1; possible D gene TRDD3, 5 bases. V shed 3 bases and J shed 0 bases, with 20 bases lying between them. Germline loops: CDR1 TSWWSYY, CDR2 QGS. The CDR3 extends over 18 amino acids. The CDR3 DNA reads TGTGCTCTTGGGGATTTCTACGAAGAGGGATCCCACACCGATAAACTCATCTTT. Translating it yields CALGDFYEEGSHTDKLIF.

The J gene is TRDJ1, the V gene TRDV2; 13 bases agree with TRDD3. CDR3 length: 19 amino acids. The germline V gene encodes CDR1 GEAIGNYY and CDR2 EKD. J lost 3 bases, V lost 2 bases, and 14 bases had no gene match. CDR3 nucleotide sequence: TGTGCCTGTGACATACTGGGGGATACGCATCTGGTCGGTGCCGATAAACTCATCTTT. It translates to CACDILGDTHLVGADKLIF.

There are a few counts of this clone. A far larger clone is off by one base, so a read error is likely. The chain joins TRDV2 to TRDJ3; 12 nucleotides agree with TRDD3. This CDR3 contains 18 residues. Per the germline V gene, CDR1 is GEAIGNYY and CDR2 is EKD. In DNA, the CDR3 is TGTGCCTGTGACAAAGTACTGGGGGATACCTGGGGCACCCGACAGATGTTTTTC. Its translation: CACDKVLGDTWGTRQMFF.

The chain has TRDV1 and TRDJ1; D may be TRDD3 (6 bases). CDR3 length equals 19 residues. V shed 0 bases and J shed 5 bases, with 25 bases lying between them. The germline V gene encodes CDR1 TSWWSYY and CDR2 QGS. The CDR3 DNA reads as TGTGCTCTTGGGGAACTCATACTCGTGGGCGGGGGGACGTCGGATAAACTCATCTTT. Residues: CALGELILVGGGTSDKLIF.